This is a list of T cell receptor beta chains from one sample in a study of T cell responses to AZD1222 COVID-19 vaccine. The data were produced by immunoSEQ multiplex PCR, yet TCRdb's version contains in-frame clones alone and is incomplete. The sample includes approximately 80,000 clones, 87% of them seen just once. Here the sequenced sample was peripheral blood, taken on day 0 of AZD1222 vaccination. The receptors were sampled from an adult in good health. Each CDR3 is given without its conserved first and last residue. Each record gives: J gene, clone size, V gene, CDR3 length, D gene, CDR3 protein. D genes are given only for firm matches. Some rows mark clone size as missing; the rest say once, few, many or name a class of expanded clone.

j_call: TRBJ1-4; clone_size: once; v_call: TRBV29-1; cdr3_length: 11; d_call: -; cdr3_aa: SAGAGTNEKLF
j_call: TRBJ2-1; clone_size: -; v_call: TRBV5-1; cdr3_length: 14; d_call: TRBD2; cdr3_aa: ASSLAQLAGVGEQF
j_call: TRBJ2-1; clone_size: -; v_call: TRBV11-3; cdr3_length: 11; d_call: -; cdr3_aa: ASSQQRFNEQF
j_call: TRBJ1-2; clone_size: -; v_call: TRBV7-9; cdr3_length: 13; d_call: -; cdr3_aa: ASSLIIGGNHGYT
j_call: TRBJ2-3; clone_size: -; v_call: TRBV14; cdr3_length: 13; d_call: TRBD2; cdr3_aa: ASSQRLAGADTQY
j_call: TRBJ2-5; clone_size: once; v_call: TRBV7-3; cdr3_length: 14; d_call: -; cdr3_aa: ASSLGLRGEGETQY
j_call: TRBJ1-5; clone_size: few; v_call: TRBV19; cdr3_length: 11; d_call: -; cdr3_aa: ASSFDRNQPQH
j_call: TRBJ2-7; clone_size: once; v_call: TRBV27; cdr3_length: 15; d_call: TRBD1; cdr3_aa: ASSLMVPGTGQYEQY
j_call: TRBJ2-7; clone_size: -; v_call: TRBV6-1; cdr3_length: 13; d_call: TRBD2; cdr3_aa: ASSEVSSGRYEQY
j_call: TRBJ2-1; clone_size: -; v_call: TRBV29-1; cdr3_length: 6; d_call: -; cdr3_aa: SVVGQF
j_call: TRBJ1-4; clone_size: -; v_call: TRBV15; cdr3_length: 13; d_call: TRBD1; cdr3_aa: ATSSRDRGYEKLF
j_call: TRBJ1-1; clone_size: -; v_call: TRBV7-2; cdr3_length: 12; d_call: TRBD1; cdr3_aa: ASRPGQSNTEAF
j_call: TRBJ1-1; clone_size: -; v_call: TRBV7-3; cdr3_length: 13; d_call: -; cdr3_aa: ASSSNGAAETEAF
j_call: TRBJ2-5; clone_size: -; v_call: TRBV19; cdr3_length: 10; d_call: TRBD2; cdr3_aa: ASRLAGETQY
j_call: TRBJ1-2; clone_size: -; v_call: TRBV28; cdr3_length: 12; d_call: TRBD1; cdr3_aa: ASSSVGQFYGYT
j_call: TRBJ1-6; clone_size: -; v_call: TRBV18; cdr3_length: 14; d_call: TRBD1; cdr3_aa: ASSPRPGQGISPLH
j_call: TRBJ2-2; clone_size: -; v_call: TRBV5-8; cdr3_length: 12; d_call: TRBD1; cdr3_aa: ASSFTRGHGELF
j_call: TRBJ1-2; clone_size: few; v_call: TRBV7-8; cdr3_length: 13; d_call: -; cdr3_aa: ASSLALEGSEGYT
j_call: TRBJ2-2; clone_size: -; v_call: TRBV19; cdr3_length: 13; d_call: -; cdr3_aa: ASSMRGVIAGELF
j_call: TRBJ1-2; clone_size: -; v_call: TRBV19; cdr3_length: 12; d_call: TRBD1; cdr3_aa: ASFRTGANYGYT
j_call: TRBJ1-5; clone_size: -; v_call: TRBV12-3/TRBV12-4; cdr3_length: 11; d_call: -; cdr3_aa: ASSLVQAQPQH
j_call: TRBJ1-1; clone_size: -; v_call: TRBV5-1; cdr3_length: 12; d_call: -; cdr3_aa: ASSPGSMNTEAF
j_call: TRBJ1-2; clone_size: once; v_call: TRBV12-3/TRBV12-4; cdr3_length: 11; d_call: -; cdr3_aa: ASSLRGGGGYT
j_call: TRBJ1-6; clone_size: once; v_call: TRBV6-5; cdr3_length: 13; d_call: TRBD1; cdr3_aa: ASSRETGFNSPLH
j_call: TRBJ1-2; clone_size: -; v_call: TRBV9; cdr3_length: 11; d_call: -; cdr3_aa: ASSGTDNYGYT
j_call: TRBJ2-5; clone_size: -; v_call: TRBV4-1; cdr3_length: 14; d_call: TRBD2; cdr3_aa: ASSGRTSRNQETQY
j_call: TRBJ2-3; clone_size: -; v_call: TRBV10-1; cdr3_length: 10; d_call: TRBD1; cdr3_aa: ASSTGQGTQY
j_call: TRBJ2-3; clone_size: -; v_call: TRBV3-1/TRBV3-2; cdr3_length: 12; d_call: -; cdr3_aa: ASSQDPFTDTQY
j_call: TRBJ1-3; clone_size: -; v_call: TRBV2; cdr3_length: 10; d_call: -; cdr3_aa: ASSVLGDPIY
j_call: TRBJ1-2; clone_size: -; v_call: TRBV5-4; cdr3_length: 13; d_call: -; cdr3_aa: ASSSPGGVLYGYT
j_call: TRBJ2-1; clone_size: -; v_call: TRBV12-5; cdr3_length: 16; d_call: TRBD2; cdr3_aa: ASGLAGTSDSSYNEQF
j_call: TRBJ2-3; clone_size: once; v_call: TRBV2; cdr3_length: 12; d_call: -; cdr3_aa: ASSGVASTDTQY
j_call: TRBJ2-5; clone_size: -; v_call: TRBV2; cdr3_length: 11; d_call: -; cdr3_aa: ATNPMPSETQY
j_call: TRBJ1-1; clone_size: -; v_call: TRBV18; cdr3_length: 11; d_call: TRBD1; cdr3_aa: ASSDYRDREAF
j_call: TRBJ1-6; clone_size: once; v_call: TRBV19; cdr3_length: 13; d_call: -; cdr3_aa: ASSIAGGYNSPLH
j_call: TRBJ2-2; clone_size: -; v_call: TRBV6-5; cdr3_length: 13; d_call: -; cdr3_aa: ASTPSPGGTGELF
j_call: TRBJ2-5; clone_size: -; v_call: TRBV11-2; cdr3_length: 10; d_call: -; cdr3_aa: ASSSSGETQY
j_call: TRBJ2-3; clone_size: -; v_call: TRBV5-1; cdr3_length: 17; d_call: TRBD2; cdr3_aa: ASSLAPWGLAGVADTQY
j_call: TRBJ1-4; clone_size: -; v_call: TRBV5-6; cdr3_length: 12; d_call: -; cdr3_aa: ASSKGRYNEKLF
j_call: TRBJ1-1; clone_size: -; v_call: TRBV12-5; cdr3_length: 12; d_call: TRBD1; cdr3_aa: ASRGGAMNTEAF
j_call: TRBJ2-2; clone_size: -; v_call: TRBV5-1; cdr3_length: 10; d_call: -; cdr3_aa: ASTRLDGELF
j_call: TRBJ1-5; clone_size: -; v_call: TRBV28; cdr3_length: 10; d_call: -; cdr3_aa: ASSTSNQPQH
j_call: TRBJ2-2; clone_size: -; v_call: TRBV5-1; cdr3_length: 16; d_call: TRBD1; cdr3_aa: ASSLGWDRGLGTGELF
j_call: TRBJ1-3; clone_size: few; v_call: TRBV4-2; cdr3_length: 14; d_call: -; cdr3_aa: ASSPPDLLRGNTIY
j_call: TRBJ1-3; clone_size: few; v_call: TRBV9; cdr3_length: 16; d_call: -; cdr3_aa: ASSVETPGEISGNTIY
j_call: TRBJ1-1; clone_size: -; v_call: TRBV5-5; cdr3_length: 12; d_call: -; cdr3_aa: ASSWVGGNTEAF